A selection of T cell receptor beta chains follows, all from one sample in a study of shared clonotypes between healthy human individuals. The method was immunoSEQ multiplex PCR; TCRdb's version includes in-frame clones alone and lacks a portion of them. The profile covers about 1 million clones, with 65% to 75% appearing a single time and approximately 1.5% taken by the ten largest. Specimen: memory CD4+ T cells sorted from blood. These TCRs come from a man younger than 35 in good health. Both conserved end residues are trimmed from each CDR3.

v_gene | CDR3aa
TRBV30 | AWSDFLSGNTIY
TRBV29-1 | SARTGTQAF
TRBV5-1 | ASSPGTSGEQY
TRBV11-3 | ASSYSGGAAF
TRBV4-3 | ASSFRGTSIDTQY
TRBV5-1 | ASSLGGGPTDTQY
TRBV2 | ASSEGDNEQF
TRBV28 | ASSGGQANNQPQH
TRBV4-1 | ASSQPFGRVTYGYT
TRBV2 | ATSRTGSYEQY
TRBV30 | AWKPKGTRDRAFSYNEQF
TRBV6-4 | ASTGQEVSPLH
TRBV5-4 | ASSPPFPVNTEAF
TRBV6-5 | ASSYGAPNTEAF
TRBV18 | ASSPTTGELF
TRBV18 | ASSPPSDRTREQF
TRBV6-6 | ASSYFTGGNQPQH
TRBV5-1 | ASSPRGGAVNEQF
TRBV7-6 | ASSSGLAGGRELF
TRBV7-6 | ASSSEVGQGLIQPQH
TRBV11-3 | ASSLDGLPNNEQF
TRBV19 | ASSFPSNQPQH
TRBV30 | AWSVGGLNYGYT
TRBV7-2 | ASSLVQGSEAF
TRBV7-8 | ASSFRSGLVYNEQF
TRBV6-5 | ASSYSYRASYEQY
TRBV10-3 | AIRGGVDNEKLF
TRBV4-1 | ASSQENGQHSPLH
TRBV6-1 | ASRGTVLMNTEAF
TRBV28 | ASSLPPGGSAF
TRBV5-6 | ASSWGRSSYNEQF
TRBV4-1 | ASSHPGWNTEAF
TRBV5-1 | ATADRVDSGYT
TRBV19 | ACTSPGRAGANVLT
TRBV19 | ASMSRSGANVLT
TRBV7-8 | ASSLASGGGTDTQY
TRBV7-2 | ASSLTELAKNIQY
TRBV5-5 | ASSLNEKLF
TRBV13 | ASSLGVTNSPLH
TRBV18 | ASSSGVTGANVLT